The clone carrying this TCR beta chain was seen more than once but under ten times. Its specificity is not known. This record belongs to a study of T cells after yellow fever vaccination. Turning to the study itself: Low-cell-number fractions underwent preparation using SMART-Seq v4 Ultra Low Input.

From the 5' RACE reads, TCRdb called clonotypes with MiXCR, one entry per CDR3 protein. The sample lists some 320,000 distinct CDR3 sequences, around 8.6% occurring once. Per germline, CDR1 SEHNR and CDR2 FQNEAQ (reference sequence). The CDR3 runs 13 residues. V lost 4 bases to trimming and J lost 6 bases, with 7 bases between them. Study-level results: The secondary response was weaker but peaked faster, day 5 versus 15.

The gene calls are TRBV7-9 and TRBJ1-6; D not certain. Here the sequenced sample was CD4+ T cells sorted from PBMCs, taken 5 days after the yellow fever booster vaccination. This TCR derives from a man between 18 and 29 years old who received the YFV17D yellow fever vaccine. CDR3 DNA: TGTGCCAGCAGCTCCCTTGGTAATTCACCCCTCCACTTT. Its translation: CASSSLGNSPLHF.